This TCR beta chain is drawn from a study of early T cells in non-severe SARS-CoV-2 infection. Study-wide background: The input, bulk RNA from unsorted whole blood, was sequenced, and chains were unpaired.

Unique molecular identifiers (one per individual cDNA molecule) were attached. TCRdb reprocessed the 5' RACE reads with MiXCR, giving one entry per CDR3 protein. The table records more than 25,000 distinct CDR3 sequences, about 5.1% of them present only once. The ends lost 2 bases at V and 5 bases at J; junction bases unmatched: 10. Germline CDR1 SGHVS, CDR2 FQNEAQ. This CDR3 has 16 amino acids. Points from the study as a whole: Lookups in VDJdb leaned toward anti-spike CD8 responses and missed private and CD4 specificities.

Note on this clonotype: Its antigen is unidentified.

This chain joins TRBV7-8 and TRBJ2-7, with TRBD1 matching over 9 bases. Sequencing input: whole blood. The sequence came from an adult who was a healthcare worker with PCR-confirmed SARS-CoV-2 infection or an uninfected control (not recorded which). The CDR3 loop reads CASSLFAGQGNDEQYF. CDR3 in DNA: TGTGCCAGCAGCTTATTCGCGGGACAGGGCAATGACGAGCAGTACTTC. Together with reference TRBV7-8 and TRBJ2-7, the CDR3 gives the full variable domain: GAGVSQSPRYKVAKRGQDVALRCDPISGHVSLFWYQQALGQGPEFLTYFQNEAQLDKSGLPSDRFFAERPEGSVSTLKIQRTQQEDSAVYLCASSLFAGQGNDEQYFGPGTRLTVT.